The 6 T cell receptor beta chains below were found in one sample sequenced in a study of T cells in Graves' hyperthyroidism and ophthalmopathy. From RNA transcripts, TCR beta CDR3 regions were amplified. Primed by the HTBI set, a first-round RT-PCR was run on the TCR CDR3. TCRdb passed the multiplex PCR reads through MiXCR, listing each CDR3 protein once. The sample contains fewer than 350,000 distinct CDR3 sequences, roughly 19% of which appear only once. Sequenced input: blood. These TCRs come from a man between 45 and 60 years old with Graves' ophthalmopathy.

This clonotype was recorded at least ten times. The J gene is TRBJ2-7, the V gene TRBV20-1; D perhaps matches TRBD2 (6 bases). CDR3 length: 15 residues. Germline lookup yields CDR1 DFQATT and CDR2 SNEGSKA (reference sequence). The V and J ends lost 7 bases and 0 bases respectively, with 19 bases between them. The CDR3 loop reads CSGGDTAGTSYEQYF. The CDR3 DNA reads TGCAGTGGGGGAGACACGGCGGGAACCTCCTACGAGCAGTACTTC.

Many counts were recorded for this clonotype. The chain links TRBV2 to TRBJ2-1; D might be TRBD1 or TRBD2, each matching 5 bases. The V and J ends lost 2 bases and 4 bases respectively, with 15 bases between them. Germline CDR1 SNHLY, CDR2 FYNNEI. The CDR3 length is 16 residues. In DNA form, the CDR3 reads TGTGCCAGCAGTGAAACACTAGGTTGGACATACAATGAGCAGTTCTTC. Its translation is CASSETLGWTYNEQFF.

The table lists this clonotype with many counts. This chain uses TRBV6-6 with TRBJ2-7; tentative D call: TRBD1 (5 bases). V lost 0 bases and J lost 2, with 11 bases in between. The CDR3 loop spans 15 amino acids. From germline, CDR1 is MNHNY and CDR2 SVGAGI (reference sequence). The CDR3 spells CASSYSTDRPYEQYF. In nucleotides, the CDR3 is TGTGCCAGCAGTTACTCGACCGACAGACCCTACGAGCAGTACTTC.

The sample holds many counts of this clonotype. The chain recombines TRBV2 with TRBJ2-3; D is ambiguous. Germline V gene sequence: CDR1 SNHLY, CDR2 FYNNEI. The CDR3 consists of 13 residues. V lost 6 bases and J lost 2, with 9 bases in between. CDR3: CASSPATTDTQYF. The CDR3 DNA is TGTGCCAGCAGCCCCGCTACCACAGATACGCAGTATTTT.

This clonotype has at least ten counts. This sequence joins TRBV11-2 and TRBJ2-5; the D gene is possibly TRBD1 (5 bases). The CDR3 has 13 amino acids. Trimming shortened V by 5 bases and J by 5 bases, and 12 bases separated the two germline ends. Germline loops: CDR1 SGHAT, CDR2 FQNNGV. CDR3 bases: TGTGCCAGCAGCCCGGCAGGGTGGGAGACCCAGTACTTC. Protein: CASSPAGWETQYF.

This sequence joins TRBV10-3 and TRBJ2-3; 12 bases fit TRBD2. J was trimmed by 1 base and V by 6 bases; bases with no gene match: 5. The germline V gene encodes CDR1 ENHRY and CDR2 SYGVKD. The CDR3 extends over 16 amino acids. CDR3 in amino acids: CAISPTSGSRTDTQYF. The CDR3 coding sequence is TGTGCCATCAGCCCGACTAGCGGGAGTCGCACAGATACGCAGTATTTT.